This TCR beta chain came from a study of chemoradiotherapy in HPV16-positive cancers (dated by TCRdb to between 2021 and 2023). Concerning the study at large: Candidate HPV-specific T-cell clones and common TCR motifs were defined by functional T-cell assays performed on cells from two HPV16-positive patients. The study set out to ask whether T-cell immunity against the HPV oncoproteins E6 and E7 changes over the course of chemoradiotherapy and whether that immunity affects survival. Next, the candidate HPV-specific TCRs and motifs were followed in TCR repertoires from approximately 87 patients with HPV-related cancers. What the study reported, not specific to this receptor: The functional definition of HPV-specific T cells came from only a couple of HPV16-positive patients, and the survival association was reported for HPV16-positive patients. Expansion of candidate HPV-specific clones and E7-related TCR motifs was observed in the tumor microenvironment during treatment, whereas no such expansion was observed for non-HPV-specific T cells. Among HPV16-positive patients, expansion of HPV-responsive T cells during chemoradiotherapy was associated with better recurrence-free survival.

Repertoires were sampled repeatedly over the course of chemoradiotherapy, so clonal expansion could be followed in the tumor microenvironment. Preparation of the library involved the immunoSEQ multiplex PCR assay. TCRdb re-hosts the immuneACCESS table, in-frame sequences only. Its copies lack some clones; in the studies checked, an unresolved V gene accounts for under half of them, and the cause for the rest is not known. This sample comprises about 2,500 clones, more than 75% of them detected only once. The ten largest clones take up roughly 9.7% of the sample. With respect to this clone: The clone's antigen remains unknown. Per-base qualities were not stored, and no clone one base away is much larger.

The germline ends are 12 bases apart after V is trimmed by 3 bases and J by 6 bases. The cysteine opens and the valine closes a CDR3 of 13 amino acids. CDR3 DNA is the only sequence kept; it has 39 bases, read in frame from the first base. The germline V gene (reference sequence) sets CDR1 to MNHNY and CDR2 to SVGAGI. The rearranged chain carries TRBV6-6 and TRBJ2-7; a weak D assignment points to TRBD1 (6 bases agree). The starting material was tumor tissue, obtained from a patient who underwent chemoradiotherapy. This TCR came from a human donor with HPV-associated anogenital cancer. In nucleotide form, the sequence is TGTGCCAGCAGTTATGCAGGGGCGGCCGAGCAGTACGTC. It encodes CASSYAGAAEQYV.